This T cell receptor (beta chain) stems from a study of cytomegalovirus exposure and HLA in healthy donors (dated by TCRdb to 2015 to 2018). At the level of the whole study: An earlier analysis of about 560 of the donors reported approximately 260 Gb of sequence data and 117 million unique TCR beta sequences obtained from around 180 million T cells. Approximately 310 gigabases of sequencing data and approximately 85 million unique TCR sequences were included in an early release covering around 650 HLA-typed donors. Of the 300 to 500 genotyped donors, 80% to 90% were placed in the genetic ancestry cluster associated with self-reported Caucasian donors. The aim of the study was to test whether cataloging public T cell receptors could identify signatures of past pathogen exposure. The study profiled the T cell repertoires of under 700 subjects by immunosequencing and related them to cytomegalovirus serostatus. Along with the approximately 700-subject first cohort, a separate validation cohort of over a hundred different subjects was used. The study combined high-throughput TCR immunosequencing, statistical association of individual TCRs with disease status, and machine learning to predict cytomegalovirus infection status. To study patterns of TCR occurrence, a later analysis re-analyzed previously published TCR beta repertoires from just over 650 donors and added high-resolution HLA genotyping. In the later analysis, no new phenotypic data were used to find candidate immune exposures; instead, reliance was placed on TCR beta sequences and their occurrence across donors. An earlier analysis of approximately 580 of the donors used high-throughput TCR beta sequencing to judge whether each TCR beta V gene segment behaved as functional or pseudogenic. Donor age, sex, ethnicity and CMV serostatus were collected together with the repertoire data. A later genetic analysis took genome-wide SNP genotypes for about three fifths of the 666 donors and used that subset as a discovery cohort. All discovery cohort repertoires had been generated on a single sequencing platform. Both class I and class II loci were covered by HLA typing, at four-digit resolution. Typing coverage varied by locus: roughly 620-630 donors for A, B, C, DRB1 and DQB1; approximately 560 for DQA1; more than 600 for DPA1; roughly 450 for DPB1. A handful of DR-DQ haplotypes were handled as single units for association and clustering because linkage in the cohort was strong. Among some 400 genotyped donors of the cohort, an average of around 220,000 unique TCR beta nucleotide sequences was sequenced per donor, of which about 19% were non-productive. Broader findings and caveats from the paper: The earlier analysis of a few hundred of the donors excluded over 15 rarely observed V segments, including chromosome 9 orphons, because counts were too low. In an earlier analysis of approximately 600 of the donors, most TCR beta V segments were observed in productive rearrangements about 87% or about 30% of the time, broadly matching IMGT annotations. In a later analysis, HLA-associated TCR beta chains showed more clonal expansion and lower generation probabilities than non-associated chains that were equally common. Correlated functional status among segregating V segments might be attributable to linkage disequilibrium, but an unknown experimental factor could not be ruled out. A cluster of highly shared sequence variants was judged likely to be a technical artifact of the sequencing pipeline. Three of the identified cytomegalovirus-associated TCR beta chains were confirmed in vitro to be specific for cytomegalovirus antigens. According to a later analysis, most CMV-associated TCR beta chains appeared to be HLA-restricted, and the HLA associations seemed to be driven largely by CMV exposure. CMV serostatus was the only immune exposure information available for the cohort. Assigning TCR associations to individual alleles was difficult when HLA alleles, especially DR and DQ, strongly co-occurred. Most TCR sequences were observed very rarely across donors, whereas some public TCRs were present in many individuals. A further reported finding was that TCR beta sequences accurately predicted the HLA-A and HLA-B alleles for most subjects in the first cohort. Because HLA typing was unavailable for some donors at each locus, only the typed subset was used in association tests. Roughly uniform sequencing depth across donors was assumed in presence/absence analyses, although this assumption may not hold. The study listed 150 to 200 TCR beta chains as associated with cytomegalovirus. According to a later genetic analysis, donors in an Asian-associated ancestry cluster had fewer N-insertions in productive TCRs than the approximately 670-donor mean. Cytomegalovirus status was reported to be diagnosed by the classifier with high specificity and sensitivity in both the original and validation cohorts. In a later analysis, more than 15,000 TCR beta sequences were associated with specific HLA alleles at a false discovery rate of 0.05. Some IMGT-functional V segments, including TRBV6-2 and TRBV6-3, could not be told apart with the 87-base-pair reads, so those segments were excluded. According to a later analysis, TCR association rates differed among HLA loci, with DRB1 alleles showing the most associated TCRs and HLA-C alleles showing the fewest. In a later analysis, several top co-occurrence clusters were reported to appear linked to parvovirus B19, influenza, CMV and Epstein-Barr virus. The authors suggested that the approach could potentially be generalized to other disease states and immunological phenotypes. Only TCR beta chains were sequenced in this cohort, and the absence of alpha or paired-chain data limited detectable features. An association between a missense DCLRE1C variant and V-gene and J-gene trimming of TCR beta chains was found in a later genetic analysis and replicated in an independent cohort.

A word on this clone: The specificity of this receptor is unknown. Base qualities are not at hand, and no much larger clone is one base apart.

V is cut by 6 bases and J by 4 bases, and the space between the germline ends is 6 bases. Inclusive of the bounding cysteine and phenylalanine, the CDR3 is 10 residues long. Just the 30-base CDR3 DNA is kept, in frame starting at base 1. Via the germline V gene, CDR1 is SQVTM and CDR2 ANQGSEA. Library generation was performed with the immunoSEQ multiplex PCR assay. The multiplex PCR relied on a mix of 60 forward primers for TCR Vbeta segments and 13 reverse primers for TCR Jbeta segments. The CDR3 region of rearranged TCR beta genes was amplified from genomic DNA with a multiplex PCR assay. On the Illumina HiSeq System, the amplified TCR beta libraries were sequenced as 87-base-pair reads. In the authors' own workflow: Across the roughly 670 repertoires, a later analysis counted tens of millions of unique TCR beta chains, some 11 million of which were shared by at least two donors. A nearest-neighbor algorithm error-corrected the raw reads and collapsed the reads into unique sequences, merging closely related sequences to remove PCR and sequencing errors. Alignment of CDR3 sequences to IMGT reference sequences was used to assign V, D and J gene segments. For a sequence to be retained, a match of at least six nucleotides was required to both a V gene segment and a J gene segment. Rearrangements were classified as productive when the CDR3 lacked stop codons and remained in frame with V and J, and all other rearrangements were classified as non-productive. Following IMGT convention, CDR3 was defined as the stretch from the second conserved V-encoded cysteine up to the conserved J-encoded phenylalanine. The earlier analysis of about 570 of the donors excluded any sequence lacking an unambiguous match to a single V gene segment. In an earlier analysis of approximately 590 of the donors, V segments were called functional above 56.7% productive rearrangements and were called segregating when the between-donor standard deviation exceeded 5%. To diagnose cytomegalovirus status from the catalog of TCR beta chain sequences, a statistical classification framework was built. In a later analysis, V and J genes were assigned by comparing TCR nucleotide sequences against IMGT/GENE-DB human TR gene sequences. Using the TCRdist pipeline, a later analysis assigned CDR3 sequences along with most-parsimonious VDJ recombination scenarios. A later analysis defined each TCR beta chain by its CDR3 amino acid sequence plus V-gene family, and excluded reads lacking a unique V-gene family. To address suspected cross-contamination and a sequencing artifact, a later analysis removed around 600 highly shared, low-generation-probability nucleotide sequences. For each public chain, a later analysis derived a clonal expansion index from normalized ranks of inferred template counts within each repertoire. In a later analysis, generation probabilities were computed using a VDJ recombination model fitted to out-of-frame rearrangements, and the results were checked against IGoR. In a later analysis, TCR-TCR, TCR-HLA and TCR-CMV co-occurrence was scored with hypergeometric tests, and a repertoire-size bias correction was applied to TCR pairs. In a later analysis, false discovery rates were estimated by permuting HLA or CMV assignments 20 times. In a later analysis, co-occurring TCRs were grouped using DBSCAN, with TCRdist sequence similarity added in when clustering inside HLA-allele-positive subsets. Repertoires with fewer than 30,000 or more than 120,000 public chains, plus five repertoires with anomalous nucleotide sharing, were excluded from co-occurrence clustering. The table was pulled from immuneACCESS by TCRdb, which kept in-frame rearrangements only. Such tables lose some clones; where checked, under half of the loss comes from unresolved V genes, and the rest has no known cause. V and J calls and clone size come straight from that table; D and trimming were deduced from the DNA. Within this sample are 150,000 to 200,000 clones, with around 80% of them counted one time only. The ten largest make up around 4.9% of the sample.

The cohort comprised hundreds of healthy bone marrow donors. Cohort members were all nominally healthy when sampled, although unrecorded immune exposures were likely present. The donor was CMV seronegative and belonged to the group of around 350 seronegative cohort members. Every donor gave a peripheral blood sample, and the peripheral blood mononuclear cells from that sample were used for TCR beta sequencing. Genomic DNA extraction from the blood cell samples was performed with the Qiagen DNeasy Blood Extraction Kit. Here the chain combines TRBV29-1 and TRBJ1-1, with an unclear D gene assignment. Sequencing was performed on PBMCs. The TCR was taken from a man between 18 and 29 years old in good health and CMV-seronegative. The DNA sequence is given as TGCAGCGTCGGTAGCACTGAAGCTTTCTTT. It encodes CSVGSTEAFF.